The next 17 T cell receptor beta chains were all read from a single sample in a study of cytomegalovirus exposure and HLA in healthy donors. This PCR relied on a set of 60 Vbeta primers and 13 Jbeta primers. Profiling relied on immunoSEQ multiplex PCR, and the TCRdb table lists in-frame clones only, not all of them. In the table there are about 130,000 clones, about 80% of which are singletons. The material sequenced was PBMCs. The receptors derive from a boy younger than 10 in good health and CMV-seronegative.

Comments on this clone: An end of the junction does not agree with germline; a read error may underlie this. J is TRBJ1-2 and V is TRBV7-9; D not resolved. CDR1 is SEHNR, CDR2 FQNEAQ, per germline (reference sequence). This CDR3 is 16 amino acids long. CDR3 sequence reads: CSSSLTPGPTDYGYTF. The CDR3 DNA reads TGTTCCAGCAGCTTAACTCCTGGGCCCACAGACTATGGCTACACCTTC.

The chain uses TRBV5-4 and TRBJ2-3, with D possibly TRBD2 on 5 matching bases. Trimming removed 4 bases at V and 5 bases at J, with 17 bases between. Germline loops: CDR1 SGHNT, CDR2 YYREEE (reference sequence). This CDR3 contains 15 residues. The CDR3 protein is CASSPPGWIKDTQYF. The CDR3 DNA reads as TGTGCCAGCAGCCCTCCGGGGTGGATTAAAGATACGCAGTATTTT.

The chain couples TRBV7-9 to TRBJ1-1; 8 bases agree with TRBD1. From germline, CDR1 is SEHNR and CDR2 FQNEAQ (reference sequence). The CDR3 is 13 amino acids. Trimming at V came to 3 bases and at J to 7 bases, leaving 4 bases not matched to a gene. The CDR3 nucleotides are TGTGCCAGCAGCTTTCACGGGACAGGTGAAGCTTTCTTT. Amino acid sequence: CASSFHGTGEAFF.

The V gene is TRBV5-1, the J gene TRBJ2-7; tentatively, D is TRBD2 (5 bases). Looked up from germline, CDR1 is SGHRS and CDR2 is YFSETQ. Deletions cut 2 bases from V and 6 bases from J, with 15 bases between. The CDR3 is 14 residues long. The CDR3 coding sequence is TGCGCCAGCAGCTTATTCCGGGGTGACGCCGAGCAGTACTTC. Encoded protein: CASSLFRGDAEQYF.

This clone is a singleton in its sample. The chain combines TRBV28 with TRBJ1-5; D is undetermined. This CDR3 has 13 residues. Looked up from germline, CDR1 is MDHEN and CDR2 is SYDVKM. V lost 1 base and J 5 bases, leaving 6 bases between the germline ends. CDR3 sequence (DNA): TGTGCCAGCAGTTTATCCCAATATCAGCCCCAGCATTTT. This encodes CASSLSQYQPQHF.

The chain links TRBV18 to TRBJ1-2, with a tentative D call TRBD1 (5 bases). V was pared by 3 bases and J by 0 bases, with 14 bases between. Germline CDR1 and CDR2: KGHSH and LQKENI. This CDR3 region has 16 residues. The CDR3 bases are TGTGCCAGCTCACCTCAGGGAATCCCTCCTAACTATGGCTACACCTTC. Translating gives CASSPQGIPPNYGYTF. The full variable domain, its missing parts supplied by reference TRBV18 and TRBJ1-2, is NAGVMQNPRHLVRRRGQEARLRCSPMKGHSHVYWYRQLPEEGLKFMVYLQKENIIDESGMPKERFSAEFPKEGPSILRIQQVVRGDSAAYFCASSPQGIPPNYGYTFGSGTRLTVV.

The chain links TRBV5-1 to TRBJ2-3, with D tentatively TRBD2 (6 bases). Trimming pared 4 bases from V and 6 bases from J, leaving 12 bases between. The CDR3 has 13 residues. The germline V gene has CDR1 SGHRS and CDR2 YFSETQ. The CDR3 sequence is CASSRRGGDTQYF. The CDR3 DNA reads TGCGCCAGCAGCCGACGGGGAGGCGATACGCAGTATTTT.

The gene calls are TRBV27 and TRBJ2-2, with TRBD1 matching over 8 bases. Germline CDR1 MNHEY, CDR2 SMNVEV (reference sequence). The V gene end was trimmed by 5 bases and the J gene end by 5 bases; junction bases not matched to a gene: 10. The CDR3 has 16 amino acids. The CDR3 DNA reads TGTGCCAGCAGTATCCGGACAGGGATTTCGACCGGGGAGCTGTTTTTT. Its translation is CASSIRTGISTGELFF.

V and J are TRBV5-4 and TRBJ2-5; D not certain. The CDR3 has 15 residues. V was trimmed by 0 bases and J by 1 base, leaving 10 bases between them. The germline V gene encodes CDR1 SGHNT and CDR2 YYREEE (reference sequence). CDR3 coding DNA: TGTGCCAGCAGCTTGGCCGTCCAGGTCCAAGAGACCCAGTACTTC. This codes for CASSLAVQVQETQYF.

The V call is TRBV7-2, the J call TRBJ1-1; a possible D gene is TRBD1 (5 bases). Germline V gene data show CDR1 as SGHTA and CDR2 as FQGNSA. This CDR3 has 13 amino acids. Trimming took 7 bases from V and 0 from J, leaving 9 bases between them. DNA for the CDR3: TGTGCCAGCAACGACAGATTGAACACTGAAGCTTTCTTT. It is translated as CASNDRLNTEAFF.

This clone came up a few times. This sequence joins TRBV19 and TRBJ1-5; TRBD1 agrees at 9 bases. The CDR3 spans 16 residues. V shed 4 bases, J shed 8 bases, and the junction held 12 bases outside the gene matches. Germline V gives CDR1 LNHDA, CDR2 SQIVND (reference sequence). CDR3 loop: CASSTRQGEISKPQHF. The CDR3, as DNA: TGTGCCAGTAGTACACGACAGGGGGAAATATCAAAGCCCCAGCATTTT.

This chain links TRBV5-6 with TRBJ2-1; TRBD1 is a possible D gene (5 bases). V was cut by 4 bases and J by 2 bases, with 16 bases left in between. From germline, CDR1 is SGHDT and CDR2 YYEEEE. The CDR3 has 16 residues. The CDR3 loop is CASSGDSPLTYNEQFF. The CDR3 DNA sequence: TGTGCCAGCAGCGGAGACAGCCCCTTAACCTACAATGAGCAGTTCTTC. The complete variable domain, with remaining parts taken from reference TRBV5-6 and TRBJ2-1, reads DAGVTQSPTHLIKTRGQQVTLRCSPKSGHDTVSWYQQALGQGPQFIFQYYEEEERQRGNFPDRFSGHQFPNYSSELNVNALLLGDSALYLCASSGDSPLTYNEQFFGPGTRLTVL.

The chain combines TRBV10-3 with TRBJ1-3; unclear D gene. CDR1 and CDR2 from the germline V gene are ENHRY and SYGVKD. This CDR3 comprises 16 residues. The V end was cut by 0 bases, the J end by 5 bases, with 14 bases between. CDR3 in amino acids: CAISESAGAERNTIYF. The CDR3 DNA is TGTGCCATCAGTGAGTCGGCAGGAGCGGAGCGAAACACCATATATTTT.

The chain links TRBV27 to TRBJ1-4; D perhaps matches TRBD1 (5 bases). Trimming removed 4 bases from V and 8 bases from J, with 11 bases in between. Germline V lookup: CDR1 MNHEY, CDR2 SMNVEV (reference sequence). This CDR3 comprises 13 residues. This CDR3 is CASSWDSGEKLFF. In nucleotides, the CDR3 is TGTGCCAGCAGTTGGGACTCGGGGGAAAAACTGTTTTTT.

This rearrangement joins TRBV9 to TRBJ2-1; D uncertain. The CDR3 consists of 12 residues. CDR1 and CDR2 (germline): SGDLS, YYNGEE. The germline V and J ends were trimmed by 3 bases and 8 bases, with 9 bases remaining between them. CDR3 DNA sequence: TGTGCCAGCAGCGCCAGGAAGGATGAGCAGTTCTTC. As protein: CASSARKDEQFF.

This chain links TRBV6-5 with TRBJ2-3; 10 bases match TRBD2. With 6 bases clipped from V and 1 base from J, the junction kept 4 bases outside the gene matches. Germline V lookup: CDR1 MNHEY, CDR2 SVGAGI. The CDR3 loop spans 15 amino acids. DNA of the CDR3: TGTGCCAGCAGCCCCGGGACTAGCGGCACAGATACGCAGTATTTT. This gives the protein CASSPGTSGTDTQYF.

This clone was counted a single time. The V and J genes are TRBV4-1 and TRBJ2-5; D remains ambiguous. The CDR3 is made up of 12 amino acids. V shed 2 bases and J shed 5 bases, with 6 bases lying between them. Germline assignment: CDR1 MGHRA and CDR2 YSYEKL. In nucleotides, the CDR3 is TGCGCCAGCAGCCAATCCGGGGAGACCCAGTACTTC. Its protein is CASSQSGETQYF.